The 18 T cell receptor beta chains in this list originate from one sample, sequenced in a study of blood T cell repertoires in COVID-19. Clones were sequenced by immunoSEQ multiplex PCR, and TCRdb holds only the in-frame ones, with some missing. The sample holds about 160,000 clones, 70% to 90% seen once. Sequencing was done on a sample of peripheral blood. The source of these receptors is a man in his forties or fifties with active or convalescent COVID-19.

This clone was detected once. V and J are TRBV7-6 and TRBJ1-1, with 12 positions matching TRBD1. The CDR3 is 14 residues long. In germline, CDR1 is SGHVS, CDR2 FNYEAQ. V lost 7 bases, J lost 6 bases, and 6 bases stayed unmatched. CDR3 coding DNA: TGTGCCAGCACCCCGGGGACAGGGGGCTCTGAAGCTTTCTTT. It codes for CASTPGTGGSEAFF.

V usage is TRBV7-2 and J usage is TRBJ1-2; 10 bases fit TRBD1. CDR3 length: 15 amino acids. Per the germline V gene, CDR1 is SGHTA and CDR2 is FQGNSA. With V trimmed by 5 bases and J by 7 bases, 10 bases remained unmatched. The CDR3 loop is CASSNRQGAGAGYTF. CDR3 bases: TGTGCCAGCAGCAACCGACAGGGGGCGGGTGCTGGCTACACCTTC.

The chain joins TRBV24-1 to TRBJ1-6; D may be TRBD1 (6 bases). In germline, CDR1 is KGHDR, CDR2 SFDVKD. The CDR3 is 17 residues long. V was pared by 3 bases and J by 0 bases, with 11 bases between. The CDR3 DNA reads as TGTGCCACCAGTGATGGACAGATGAGCTCCTATAATTCACCCCTCCACTTT. The encoded protein is CATSDGQMSSYNSPLHF.

The table lists this clone with a few counts. The J gene is TRBJ1-1, the V gene TRBV6-5, with TRBD1 identical over 7 bases. Germline loops: CDR1 MNHEY, CDR2 SVGAGI. V shed 8 bases and J 6 bases; nucleotides not matched to a gene: 3. This CDR3 has 11 amino acids. The CDR3 reads CASGRGAEAFF. Written as DNA, the CDR3 is TGTGCCAGCGGCAGGGGGGCTGAAGCTTTCTTT.

This clone was observed a single time. The V and J genes are TRBV23-1 and TRBJ1-2, with D tentatively TRBD1 (5 bases). TRBV23-1 is an ORF, with its function uncertain. Trimming left V 0 bases short and J 3 bases short, with 23 bases between. The CDR3 is 19 amino acids. CDR3 amino acids: CASSQSRAGCGFYYYGYTF. The CDR3 coding sequence is TGCGCCAGCAGTCAATCGAGAGCAGGGTGCGGATTCTACTACTATGGCTACACCTTC.

The rearrangement joins TRBV6-5 to TRBJ1-5; D call uncertain. The germline CDR1 and CDR2 sequences are MNHEY and SVGAGI. Trimming took off 6 bases at V and 3 bases at J, with 12 bases between the two ends. CDR3 length: 14 amino acids. The CDR3 region has the DNA TGTGCCAGCAGCCCGACTACGGTCAATCAGCCCCAGCATTTT. Translation gives CASSPTTVNQPQHF.

On this clone: The junction does not match germline at one end; this may be a read error. The chain employs TRBV7-7 and TRBJ2-7, with 13 positions matching TRBD2. CDR3 length: 17 residues. Germline V gene lookup returns CDR1 SSHAT and CDR2 FNYEAQ (reference sequence). The CDR3 DNA sequence: TGTGCTAGCAGCCCAAATCCGGGACTAGCGGGGCCCTACGAGCAGTACTTC. It yields the protein CASSPNPGLAGPYEQYF.

The V gene is TRBV28, the J gene TRBJ1-2; the match to TRBD1 covers 7 bases. Trimming cost V 3 bases and J 5 bases; bases outside gene matches: 3. The germline V gene has CDR1 MDHEN and CDR2 SYDVKM. The CDR3 runs 13 residues. CDR3 coding DNA: TGTGCCAGCAGTTTCGGGACAGCTTATGGCTACACCTTC. It translates to CASSFGTAYGYTF.

DNA of the CDR3: TGTGCCAGCAGTGAGGGGACAGGTGAAAAACTGTTTTTT. Encoded protein: CASSEGTGEKLFF. The chain joins TRBV2 to TRBJ1-4, with TRBD1 matching over 8 bases. The germline CDR1 and CDR2 sequences are SNHLY and FYNNEI. This CDR3 region has 13 residues. With 3 bases clipped from V and 7 bases from J, the junction kept 1 base outside the gene matches.

V usage is TRBV25-1 and J usage is TRBJ2-2; 10 nucleotides agree with TRBD2. The CDR3 runs 14 residues. Germline V gene data show CDR1 as MGHDK and CDR2 as SYGVNS. V gave up 4 bases and J gave up 6 bases; unmatched junction bases: 2. CDR3 nucleotides: TGTGCCAGCAGTGTTCTAGCGGGAGCCGGGGAGCTGTTTTTT. This translates into CASSVLAGAGELFF.

This clone has a handful of counts. The chain uses TRBV2 and TRBJ1-6; D uncertain. Germline lookup yields CDR1 SNHLY and CDR2 FYNNEI. The CDR3 runs 16 residues. V was cut by 10 bases and J by 10 bases, with 26 bases left in between. The CDR3 sequence is CAIPERATRTGSPLHF. The CDR3 DNA follows: TGTGCCATCCCGGAGAGGGCCACTAGAACCGGGTCACCCCTCCACTTT.

The chain carries TRBV24-1 and TRBJ1-4, with D hard to call. The CDR3 extends over 16 amino acids. From germline, CDR1 is KGHDR and CDR2 SFDVKD. The ends were cut back, 9 bases at V and 5 bases at J, with 21 bases in the middle. This chain's CDR3 is CATAPGKGTYNEKLFF. The CDR3 DNA reads as TGTGCCACCGCCCCGGGAAAAGGAACATACAATGAAAAACTGTTTTTT.

The chain is built from TRBV7-8 and TRBJ1-2, with D unclear. CDR1 SGHVS and CDR2 FQNEAQ come from the germline V gene. There are 13 residues in the CDR3. Trimming cost V 2 bases and J 11 bases, with 15 bases left between them. In DNA, the CDR3 is TGTGCCAGCAGCTTAAGTATCGGGGTTGATTACACCTTC. It encodes CASSLSIGVDYTF.

V is TRBV6-5 and J is TRBJ2-1; 11 bases align to TRBD2. The CDR3 has 14 amino acids. Germline CDR1 MNHEY, CDR2 SVGAGI. V was clipped by 6 bases and J by 6 bases; unmatched bases: 4. CDR3 nucleotide sequence: TGTGCCAGCAGCGTAGCGGGAGGGCTCAATGAGCAGTTCTTC. Translating gives CASSVAGGLNEQFF.

V usage is TRBV5-1 and J usage is TRBJ2-7, with unresolved D. The CDR3 covers 15 residues. Germline V CDR1 and CDR2: SGHRS, YFSETQ. V was trimmed by 4 bases and J by 5 bases, leaving 19 bases between them. This chain's CDR3 is CASSADGAPQNEQYF. The CDR3 DNA sequence: TGCGCCAGCAGCGCCGACGGAGCTCCCCAGAACGAGCAGTACTTC.

V gene TRBV24-1 combines with J gene TRBJ1-3; 7 nucleotides line up with TRBD1. J was trimmed by 4 bases and V by 7 bases; bases with no gene match: 9. Germline V lookup: CDR1 KGHDR, CDR2 SFDVKD. The CDR3 has 15 amino acids. As DNA, the CDR3 is TGTGCCACCAGCCAGACAGGGTCGCGCGGAAACACCATATATTTT. This gives the protein CATSQTGSRGNTIYF.

This clone was observed a few times. The V and J genes are TRBV7-9 and TRBJ1-5; D remains ambiguous. The CDR3 length is 13 residues. Germline V gene sequence: CDR1 SEHNR, CDR2 FQNEAQ (reference sequence). Trimming took off 8 bases at V and 4 bases at J, with 12 bases between the two ends. The CDR3 DNA reads TGTGCCAGCGGAGTTGCCCAAAATCAGCCCCAGCATTTT. It is translated as CASGVAQNQPQHF.

Concerning this clone itself: The junction differs from germline at one of its ends, possibly a read error. J is TRBJ2-5 and V is TRBV7-7, with 10 bases fitting TRBD2. Germline values: CDR1 SSHAT, CDR2 FNYEAQ (reference sequence). This CDR3 has 16 amino acids. CDR3 DNA: TGTGCTAGCAGCTTAGCGCCAGCGGGGGGGCTAGAGACCCAGTACTTC. It codes for CASSLAPAGGLETQYF.